These T cell receptor beta chains were read from a single sample in a study of blood T cell repertoires in COVID-19. Only in-frame clones appear in the TCRdb table, and some are missing; sequencing was by immunoSEQ multiplex PCR. The sample includes 250,000 to 350,000 clones, 80% to 85% seen only once; the top ten take 15% to 19%. The sequencing sample was made of peripheral blood. The receptors shown here come from a person aged 65-85 years with COVID-19, enrolled during active disease. The CDR3 runs from the conserved cysteine through the conserved F or W. D genes are given only for firm matches. Some rows mark clone size as missing; the rest say once, few, many or name a class of expanded clone.

TRBJ1-1,TRBV5-1,.,TRBD1,TGCGCCAGCAGCCTTGGACAGGGGAGGGCTGAAGCTTTCTTT,CASSLGQGRAEAFF
TRBJ2-7,TRBV19,.,.,TGTGCCAGTAGTAACATCTACGAGCAGTACTTC,CASSNIYEQYF
TRBJ1-1,TRBV7-9,few,.,TGTGCCAGCAGCCGTTCCTCTGAAGCTTTCTTT,CASSRSSEAFF
TRBJ1-1,TRBV7-9,.,TRBD1,TGTGCCAGCAGCTTCTATAGGACAGGAATCATGAACACTGAAGCTTTCTTT,CASSFYRTGIMNTEAFF
TRBJ2-1,TRBV6-4,.,TRBD2,TGTGCCAGCAGTCCTAGCGGCTACTACAATGAGCAGTTCTTC,CASSPSGYYNEQFF
TRBJ2-4,TRBV3-1/TRBV3-2,.,TRBD2,TGTGCCAGCAGCCAAGATCGGGGGGAGGCCAAAAACATTCAGTACTTC,CASSQDRGEAKNIQYF
TRBJ2-1,TRBV9,.,.,TGTGCCAGCAGCGTACGAGCCGGGGAGGATGAGCAGTTCTTC,CASSVRAGEDEQFF
TRBJ1-2,TRBV2,.,.,TGTGCCAGCAGTGAACTCCCCGGGAGCTACACCTTC,CASSELPGSYTF
TRBJ1-3,TRBV15,.,.,TGTGCCACCAGCAGAGAGGGTGGAGGAGGAAACACCATATATTTT,CATSREGGGGNTIYF
TRBJ1-2,TRBV28,.,TRBD1,TGTGCCACGGACAGGGTAGGATATGGCTACACCTTC,CATDRVGYGYTF
TRBJ2-1,TRBV6-2/TRBV6-3,.,.,TGTGCCAGCAGTTACCTCGATGAGCAGTTCTTC,CASSYLDEQFF
TRBJ1-5,TRBV19,.,.,TGTGCCAGTAGTCCGAGGGGCCTCGGGGGAAGGTTTTGGCCCCATCAGCCCCAGCATTTT,CASSPRGLGGRFWPHQPQHF
TRBJ1-4,TRBV9,.,.,TGTGCCAGCAGCCCCACAGGGAGAGCAGGGGAAAAACTGTTTTTT,CASSPTGRAGEKLFF
TRBJ2-7,TRBV7-2,.,.,TGTGCCAGCAGCTTGGCCCCACCCGTCGAGCAGTACTTC,CASSLAPPVEQYF
TRBJ1-1,TRBV27,.,.,TGTGCCAGCAGTTTATCCGGGGTGACAGAAGCTTTCTTT,CASSLSGVTEAFF
TRBJ1-5,TRBV10-3,.,.,TGTGCCATCAGTGAGTCAGCAGGGGCTCGGCAGCCCCAGCATTTT,CAISESAGARQPQHF
TRBJ2-2,TRBV27,.,TRBD2,TGTGCCAGCACCCAGGCGGGAGGTCGGACCGGGGAGCTGTTTTTT,CASTQAGGRTGELFF
TRBJ2-6,TRBV9,.,.,TGTGCCAGCAGCGCTACAGGCTCCTCGGGGGCCAACGTCCTGACTTTC,CASSATGSSGANVLTF
TRBJ1-2,TRBV6-2/TRBV6-3,.,TRBD1,TGTGCCAGCAGCAAGCGGGACAGGGGAAACTATGGCTACACCTTC,CASSKRDRGNYGYTF
TRBJ1-2,TRBV29-1,.,.,TGCAGCGCCCCAAAGACAGGCCAAGGCTACACCTTC,CSAPKTGQGYTF
TRBJ2-1,TRBV29-1,.,TRBD2,TGCAGCGTCCTTAGCGGGGGGGACCACAATGAGCAGTTCTTC,CSVLSGGDHNEQFF
TRBJ1-6,TRBV9,once,.,TGTGCCAGCAGCAGGGGGAGGGGATCACCCCTCCACTTT,CASSRGRGSPLHF
TRBJ2-7,TRBV27,.,.,TGTGCCAGCAGTGCCAGGGCTTCGATACCCTACGAGCAGTACTTC,CASSARASIPYEQYF
TRBJ2-7,TRBV7-2,.,.,TGTGCCAGCAGCCTCGACGGGGAAAAAACCTACGAGCAGTACTTC,CASSLDGEKTYEQYF
TRBJ2-5,TRBV30,once,.,TGTGCCTGGAGTGGTACTGGGGGGGAGACCCAGTACTTC,CAWSGTGGETQYF
TRBJ2-5,TRBV6-5,.,.,TGTGCCAGCAGGCGACCAGGGGACGAGACCCAGTACTTC,CASRRPGDETQYF
TRBJ1-4,TRBV5-8,.,TRBD1,TGTGCCAGCAGCCCCAGTGGGACAGGAAGCTATGGAAAACTGTTTTTT,CASSPSGTGSYGKLFF
TRBJ2-1,TRBV11-3,.,TRBD2,TGTGCCAGCAGCTTTAGCGGGAGGTCGAATGAGCAGTTCTTC,CASSFSGRSNEQFF
TRBJ2-1,TRBV5-4,.,.,TGTGCCAGCAGCTTGGGGTCTGCGACAGGCAATGAGCAGTTCTTC,CASSLGSATGNEQFF
TRBJ2-5,TRBV19,once,TRBD2,TGTGCCAGTAGTATAGGGCTAGCGGGTCAAGAGACCCAGTACTTC,CASSIGLAGQETQYF
TRBJ2-7,TRBV7-6,.,TRBD2,TGTGCCAGCAGCTTAGTTTCGAGCGGGGGCACCTCCTACGAGCAGTACTTC,CASSLVSSGGTSYEQYF
TRBJ2-1,TRBV11-2,.,TRBD2,TGTGCCAGCAGCTTAGGGGGGGGACTAGAATGGTTCTTC,CASSLGGGLEWFF
TRBJ1-1,TRBV5-1,.,.,TGCGCCAGCAGCTTGGGAACTAACACTGAAGCTTTCTTT,CASSLGTNTEAFF
TRBJ2-1,TRBV28,.,TRBD2,TGTGCCAGCTGGACTAGCGGGAGGAGAAATGAGCAGTTCTTC,CASWTSGRRNEQFF
TRBJ2-5,TRBV5-4,.,.,TGTGCCAGCAGCCTGATAGGGGGGGCGTTAGAGACCCAGTACTTC,CASSLIGGALETQYF
TRBJ2-3,TRBV6-8,once,TRBD2,TGTGCCAGCAGTTACTCGCGAGCGGGGGGATTCACAGATACGCAGTATTTT,CASSYSRAGGFTDTQYF
TRBJ2-3,TRBV4-3,.,TRBD2,TGCGCCAGCAGCCTCTTTGGGACTAGCGGGGGGGCTGGTGCAGATACGCAGTATTTT,CASSLFGTSGGAGADTQYF
TRBJ2-2,TRBV4-2,.,.,TGTGCCAGCAGCCAAGTTGCGGCGGGACCCGGGGAGCTGTTTTTT,CASSQVAAGPGELFF
TRBJ2-2,TRBV13,.,.,TGTGCCAGCAGCTTATTGGCACTCGCGGAACCGGGGAACACCGGGGAGCTGTTTTTT,CASSLLALAEPGNTGELFF
TRBJ1-3,TRBV6-6,.,TRBD1,TGTGCCAGCAGCCCAGGGGGCGCGGGGAATGGAAACACCATATATTTT,CASSPGGAGNGNTIYF
TRBJ1-5,TRBV28,.,.,TGTGCCAGCAGTCCCACAGGGTTTGGCACACTCCGAAATCAGCCCCAGCATTTT,CASSPTGFGTLRNQPQHF
TRBJ1-3,TRBV28,.,.,TGTGCCAGCAGTGCCCAGGGAATATACTCTGGAAACACCATATATTTT,CASSAQGIYSGNTIYF
TRBJ1-6,TRBV9,.,TRBD1,TGTGCCAGCAGCGTGACAGGGGTAAATTCACCCCTCCACTTT,CASSVTGVNSPLHF
TRBJ2-7,TRBV7-3,.,TRBD1,TGTGCCAGCAGCTTTACAGGGGGCGGGGAGCAGTACTTC,CASSFTGGGEQYF
TRBJ2-7,TRBV5-8,few,TRBD1,TGTGCCAGCAGCACGGGACAGGGATCGCACGAGCAGTACTTC,CASSTGQGSHEQYF
TRBJ1-2,TRBV6-5,.,TRBD1,TGTGCCAGCAGCGCGGACAGGGGGCATGGCTACACCTTC,CASSADRGHGYTF
TRBJ2-5,TRBV19,.,.,TGTGCCAGTAGTCTTCCGACATACCAAGAGACCCAGTACTTC,CASSLPTYQETQYF
TRBJ1-3,TRBV5-1,.,.,TGCGCCAGCAGCTGGGACAATGCAAGCGGAAACACCATATATTTT,CASSWDNASGNTIYF
TRBJ1-5,TRBV19,.,.,TGTGCCAGTAGTATACCAGAGCGTCAGCCCCAGCATTTT,CASSIPERQPQHF